Following are 23 T cell receptor beta chains from one sample sequenced in a study of blood T cells in healthy people across ages. Next came a second PCR, run for about 7 to 12 cycles, which used a sample-barcoded 5' primer along with a J-beta primer mix. TCRdb passed the 5' RACE reads through MiXCR, listing each CDR3 protein once. The sample yields around 870,000 distinct CDR3 sequences, 29% seen once. The sequenced sample was blood. The receptor source for this set is a woman older than 75 in good health.

The sample holds many counts of this clonotype. The V and J genes are TRBV29-1 and TRBJ2-1; D is unresolved. The length of the CDR3 is 9 residues. V lost 6 bases, J lost 5 bases, and 2 bases lay in between. Looked up from germline, CDR1 is SQVTM and CDR2 is ANQGSEA. CDR3 DNA sequence: TGCAGCGTGGACAATGAGCAGTTCTTC. It yields the protein CSVDNEQFF.

This sequence joins TRBV7-2 and TRBJ2-2; D uncertain. V was trimmed by 2 bases and J by 4 bases, leaving 8 bases between them. The CDR3 sequence is 14 residues long. Germline loops: CDR1 SGHTA, CDR2 FQGNSA. The CDR3, as DNA: TGTGCCAGCAGCTTAAGGATGGCCACCGGGGAGCTGTTTTTT. It yields the protein CASSLRMATGELFF.

The rearrangement links TRBV18 to TRBJ1-2; D perhaps matches TRBD1 (6 bases). The V gene lost 5 bases and the J gene lost 3 bases, with 16 bases spanning the gap. CDR1 and CDR2 from the germline V gene are KGHSH and LQKENI. This CDR3 has 15 amino acids. In DNA form, the CDR3 reads TGTGCCAGCTCATCAAGCTCAGGGGCTGACTATGGCTACACCTTC. It translates to CASSSSSGADYGYTF.

This clonotype has at least ten counts. The V and J genes are TRBV20-1 and TRBJ1-2; 12 bases are a match to TRBD1. Germline assignment: CDR1 DFQATT and CDR2 SNEGSKA (reference sequence). This CDR3 spans 16 amino acids. With V trimmed by 0 bases and J by 5 bases, 7 bases remained unmatched. CDR3 sequence (DNA): TGCAGTGCTAGAGATTTTGGGACAGGGGGCGAGTATGGCTACACCTTC. Translated: CSARDFGTGGEYGYTF.

The gene calls are TRBV5-1 and TRBJ2-1, with D possibly being TRBD1 (5 bases). CDR1 and CDR2 (germline): SGHRS, YFSETQ. The CDR3 contains 14 residues. V shed 3 bases and J shed 2 bases, with 9 bases lying between them. This CDR3 reads CASSWGRTYNEQFF. CDR3 nucleotides: TGCGCCAGCAGCTGGGGCAGGACCTACAATGAGCAGTTCTTC.

J is TRBJ2-1 and V is TRBV6-5, with 7 nucleotides matching TRBD1. This CDR3 spans 15 amino acids. The V gene's germline CDR1 is MNHEY and CDR2 SVGAGI. The V gene end was trimmed by 7 bases and the J gene end by 2 bases; junction bases not matched to a gene: 8. The DNA of the CDR3 is TGTGCCAGCACCGCAGACAGGGTGGCCTACAATGAGCAGTTCTTC. Protein sequence: CASTADRVAYNEQFF.

This clonotype was detected many times. The chain couples TRBV20-1 to TRBJ1-1; D might be TRBD1 (5 bases). Germline V gene lookup returns CDR1 DFQATT and CDR2 SNEGSKA (reference sequence). This CDR3 contains 11 residues. Deletions cut 6 bases from V and 4 bases from J, with 9 bases between. CDR3 region: CSAPRGTEAFF. The CDR3 DNA follows: TGCAGTGCCCCTAGGGGCACTGAAGCTTTCTTT.

This clonotype was seen many times. V gene TRBV3-1 combines with J gene TRBJ2-3, with D unclear. Trimming stripped 9 bases from V and 7 bases from J, with 5 bases between. The germline CDR1 and CDR2 sequences are LGHDT and YNNKEL (reference sequence). CDR3 length: 9 amino acids. The CDR3, as DNA: TGTGCCAGAGGAAATACGCAGTATTTT. Its protein product is CARGNTQYF.

Concerning this clonotype itself: No conserved phenylalanine or tryptophan is present at the end of the CDR3, so a read error is the likely explanation. The CDR3 spells CTSTPAAGYNEQFS. The CDR3 DNA reads TGTACCAGCACCCCAGCGGCAGGGTACAATGAGCAGTTCTCC. This sequence joins TRBV7-9 and TRBJ2-1, with D possibly being TRBD1 or TRBD2 (5 bases each). The CDR3 spans 14 residues. CDR1 is SEHNR and CDR2 is FQNEAQ in the germline V gene (reference sequence).

At least ten counts were recorded for this clonotype. CDR3 DNA: TGCGCCAGCAGCTTGGGAACGGCTGCCTACAATGAGCAGTTCTTC. This translates into CASSLGTAAYNEQFF. V usage is TRBV5-1 and J usage is TRBJ2-1; unclear D gene. The germline gives CDR1 SGHRS, CDR2 YFSETQ. Trimming removed 0 bases from V and 2 bases from J, with 9 bases in between. This CDR3 spans 15 amino acids. Together with reference TRBV5-1 and TRBJ2-1, the CDR3 gives the full variable domain: KAGVTQTPRYLIKTRGQQVTLSCSPISGHRSVSWYQQTPGQGLQFLFEYFSETQRNKGNFPGRFSGRQFSNSRSEMNVSTLELGDSALYLCASSLGTAAYNEQFFGPGTRLTVL.

The chain combines TRBV30 with TRBJ2-7; either TRBD1 or TRBD2 may fit D (5 bases each). Germline-derived CDR1 and CDR2 are GTSNPN and SVGIG (reference sequence). CDR3 length: 12 residues. The CDR3 nucleotides read TGTGCGGTGGGGGAGTTCTTCGACGAGCAGTACTTC. Translated, it gives CAVGEFFDEQYF.

To note about this clonotype: This sequence may be a read error, since a much larger clone differs from it by one base. V usage is TRBV7-2 and J usage is TRBJ1-2, with 7 bases lining up with TRBD1. The CDR3 is 15 amino acids. The V segment lost 4 bases and the J segment 5 bases; nucleotides outside the gene matches: 10. Germline V gene lookup returns CDR1 SGHTA and CDR2 FQGNSA. The CDR3 nucleotides read TGTGCCAGCAGCTCAAGCGGGGACAGTTCGTATGGCTACACCTTC. It is translated as CASSSSGDSSYGYTF.

The chain couples TRBV15 to TRBJ2-5; 8 positions agree with TRBD1. After removal of 6 bases from V and 4 bases from J, the junction contained 10 bases not matched to a gene. The length of the CDR3 is 15 residues. From germline, CDR1 is LNHNV and CDR2 YYDKDF (reference sequence). CDR3 bases: TGTGCCACCAGTTTTACAACAGGGGGAGGAGAGACCCAGTACTTC. As protein: CATSFTTGGGETQYF.

This chain uses TRBV20-1 with TRBJ2-3; TRBD2 matches 12 bases. Germline CDR1 reads DFQATT; CDR2 reads SNEGSKA (reference sequence). CDR3 length: 14 amino acids. Losses at the gene ends were 6 bases for V and 4 bases for J; bases not matched to a gene: 5. The CDR3 nucleotides read TGCAGTGCGCCAAGACTAGCGGGAGCAGATACGCAGTATTTT. It encodes CSAPRLAGADTQYF.

This clonotype was observed a handful of times. This chain connects TRBV2 to TRBJ2-3; TRBD2 agrees at 14 bases. Germline V lookup: CDR1 SNHLY, CDR2 FYNNEI. Trimming cost V 5 bases and J 3 bases; bases outside gene matches: 4. This CDR3 has 16 residues. The CDR3 protein is CASSIGTSGGTDTQYF. In DNA, the CDR3 is TGTGCCAGCAGTATCGGGACTAGCGGGGGTACAGATACGCAGTATTTT.

J is TRBJ2-7 and V is TRBV7-2; maybe TRBD2 (6 bases). V lost 4 bases and J 2 bases, leaving 27 bases between the germline ends. The CDR3 runs to 19 residues. CDR1 and CDR2 from the germline V gene are SGHTA and FQGNSA. DNA for the CDR3: TGTGCCAGCAGCTCGGGCGGGGTCTTCCCGGGCCTAAACCCCTACGAGCAGTACTTC. Translating gives CASSSGGVFPGLNPYEQYF.

This clonotype came up many times. This could be a read error, since a much larger clone is one nucleotide away. The chain couples TRBV5-1 to TRBJ2-7; no reliable D call. The CDR3 runs 14 residues. Germline CDR1 reads SGHRS; CDR2 reads YFSETQ. Trimming stripped 6 bases from V and 4 bases from J, with 17 bases between. The CDR3 coding sequence is TGCGCCAGCATCCCCGCAGTTCCAGGTTACGAGCAGTACTTC. Protein sequence: CASIPAVPGYEQYF.

About this clonotype: A much larger clone differs from this one at a single base, so this may be a read error. J is TRBJ1-2 and V is TRBV5-1, with D possibly being TRBD1 (6 bases). In germline, CDR1 is SGHRS, CDR2 YFSETQ. Trimming removed 7 bases from V and 4 bases from J, with 23 bases in between. The CDR3 loop spans 16 amino acids. The CDR3 reads CASGPNRDPDLYGYTF. As DNA, the CDR3 is TGCGCCAGCGGCCCTAACAGGGACCCCGACCTCTATGGCTACACCTTC.

Ten or more counts support this clonotype. J is TRBJ2-1 and V is TRBV18; the D is unclear. Trimming left V 2 bases short and J 8 bases short, with 7 bases between. CDR3 length: 12 residues. The germline gives CDR1 KGHSH, CDR2 LQKENI. The CDR3 sequence is CASSPRKDEQFF. The CDR3 bases are TGTGCCAGCTCACCAAGGAAGGATGAGCAGTTCTTC.

This clonotype was counted between two and nine times. The V call is TRBV12-3 or TRBV12-4, the J call TRBJ1-2; 8 bases align to TRBD1. V shed 5 bases, J shed 6 bases, and the junction held 11 bases outside the gene matches. The CDR3 totals 15 residues. CDR3 protein: CASSTGTGFFHGYTF. CDR3 sequence (DNA): TGTGCCAGCAGTACGGGGACAGGTTTTTTTCATGGCTACACCTTC.

The chain uses TRBV20-1 and TRBJ1-4; no reliable D call. This CDR3 has 16 residues. Trimming stripped 0 bases from V and 7 bases from J, with 18 bases between. Per germline, CDR1 DFQATT and CDR2 SNEGSKA (reference sequence). DNA of the CDR3: TGCAGTGCTAGAGATCGAGGTAGATCGCTTAGTGAAAAACTGTTTTTT. Translation: CSARDRGRSLSEKLFF.

This chain links TRBV7-6 with TRBJ2-7; D is uncertain. CDR1 and CDR2 (germline): SGHVS, FNYEAQ. CDR3 length equals 13 residues. V dropped 0 bases and J dropped 3 bases, with 6 bases sitting between them. The CDR3 is CASSLAPLYEQYF. CDR3 in DNA: TGTGCCAGCAGCTTAGCTCCTCTCTACGAGCAGTACTTC.

This clonotype was detected many times. This sequence joins TRBV20-1 and TRBJ2-5; maybe TRBD1 (5 bases). CDR1 is DFQATT and CDR2 is SNEGSKA in the germline V gene (reference sequence). V was cut by 3 bases and J by 0 bases, with 14 bases left in between. The CDR3 sequence is 15 residues long. CDR3 coding DNA: TGCAGTGCTAGGTCCCCAGGCAGGGACCAAGAGACCCAGTACTTC. Protein product: CSARSPGRDQETQYF.